Below, one T cell receptor (beta chain) is given with its context. Its target is not known. The assay that was used to sequence DNA from cultured CD4+ T cells was the Oncomine TCR Beta short-read assay. Cultures of CD4+ T cells served as the source for extracting genomic DNA. TCRdb reanalysed the PCR reads using MiXCR and keeps one entry per CDR3 protein. This table holds about 25,000 distinct CDR3 sequences, around 30% found once. Time point reported: late sampling 161 to 241 days after vaccination in a few convalescent patients. The treatment here: approximately nine-day PBMC culture with coronavirus spike peptide pools or control peptides (ViraFEST assay). Peptide pools at approximately 10 ug/ml and IL-2 at around 10 IU/ml were added to cultures of a few million PBMCs per well. The record originates from a study of vaccination and CD4 T cells after COVID-19. The CDR3 is 14 amino acids. V lost 5 bases, J lost 5 bases, and 15 bases lay in between. CDR1 and CDR2 from the germline V gene are DFQATT and SNEGSKA (reference sequence).

The sequence came from a human donor who had recovered from COVID-19. The material sequenced was CD4+ T cells from blood, cultured in vitro, taken about 7 months after SARS-CoV-2 vaccination. V usage is TRBV20-1 and J usage is TRBJ1-4; perhaps TRBD1 as D (6 bases). The CDR3 DNA follows: TGCAGTGCTGCACCCACGGGGGGCAATGAAAAACTGTTTTTT. This sequence encodes CSAAPTGGNEKLFF.